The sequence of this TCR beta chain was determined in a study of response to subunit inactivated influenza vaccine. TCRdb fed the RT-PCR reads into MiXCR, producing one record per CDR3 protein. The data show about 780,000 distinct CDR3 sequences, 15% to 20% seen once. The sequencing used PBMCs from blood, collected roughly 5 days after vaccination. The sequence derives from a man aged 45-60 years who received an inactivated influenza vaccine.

The CDR3 here is CSVEVGAGETQYF. For the CDR3, the DNA is TGCAGCGTTGAAGTAGGGGCGGGGGAGACCCAGTACTTC. The V and J genes are TRBV29-1 and TRBJ2-5; D perhaps matches TRBD2 (6 bases). CDR1 is SQVTM and CDR2 is ANQGSEA in the germline V gene. The V gene lost 1 base and the J gene lost 5 bases, with 11 bases spanning the gap. The CDR3 has 13 amino acids.